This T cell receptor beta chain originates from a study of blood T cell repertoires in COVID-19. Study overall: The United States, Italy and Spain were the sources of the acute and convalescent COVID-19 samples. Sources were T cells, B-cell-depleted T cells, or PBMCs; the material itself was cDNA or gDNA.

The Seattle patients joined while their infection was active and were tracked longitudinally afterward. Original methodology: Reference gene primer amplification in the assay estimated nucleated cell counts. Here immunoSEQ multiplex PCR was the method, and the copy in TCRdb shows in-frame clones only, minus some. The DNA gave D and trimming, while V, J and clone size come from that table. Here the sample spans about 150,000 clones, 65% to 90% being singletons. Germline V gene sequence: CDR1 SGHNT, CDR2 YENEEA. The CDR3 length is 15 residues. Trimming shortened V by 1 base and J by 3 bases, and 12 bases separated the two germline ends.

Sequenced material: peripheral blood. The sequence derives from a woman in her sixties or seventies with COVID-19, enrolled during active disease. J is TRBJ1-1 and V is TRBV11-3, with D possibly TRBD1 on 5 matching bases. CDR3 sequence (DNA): TGTGCCAGCAGCTTAGGCCCAGCGGGGGACACTGAAGCTTTCTTT. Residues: CASSLGPAGDTEAFF.